The 25 T cell receptor beta chains reported below all come from one sample, sequenced in a study of T cells after yellow fever vaccination. One entry per CDR3 protein results from TCRdb running MiXCR on the 5' RACE reads. The data show approximately 350,000 distinct CDR3 sequences, with around a tenth seen just once and 18% held by the top ten. This material consisted of PBMCs, taken on the day of the first yellow fever vaccination. These receptor sequences come from a man between 18 and 35 years old who received the YFV17D yellow fever vaccine.

This chain joins TRBV6-1 and TRBJ1-5; 8 nucleotides align to TRBD1. The V gene's germline CDR1 is MNHNS and CDR2 SASEGT. The CDR3 is made up of 13 amino acids. Trimming removed 8 bases from V and 6 bases from J; junction bases left unmatched: 6. The CDR3 DNA is TGTGCCAGCGGACAGGGCTTAGGTCAGCCCCAGCATTTT. Encoded protein: CASGQGLGQPQHF.

The chain has TRBV6-2 or TRBV6-3 and TRBJ2-1; 11 bases fit TRBD2. The CDR3 runs to 17 residues. V was clipped by 5 bases and J by 10 bases; unmatched bases: 16. The germline CDR1 and CDR2 sequences are MNHEY and SVGEGT. Here the CDR3 reads CASSPLLIAGGKDEQFF. The CDR3 coding sequence is TGTGCCAGCAGTCCTCTCCTCATAGCGGGGGGGAAAGACGAGCAGTTCTTC.

The chain carries TRBV7-6 and TRBJ2-2, with 10 bases aligning to TRBD2. Unmatched junction bases numbered 8, after V lost 4 bases and J lost 6 bases. The germline gives CDR1 SGHVS, CDR2 FNYEAQ. The CDR3 consists of 16 residues. The CDR3 spells CASSSMISGGAGELFF. Written as DNA, the CDR3 is TGTGCCAGCAGCTCAATGATCAGCGGGGGGGCCGGGGAGCTGTTTTTT.

This clonotype was counted a few times. The chain carries TRBV20-1 and TRBJ2-7; D may be TRBD1 or TRBD2 (5 bases each). The CDR3 is 14 residues long. V was trimmed by 4 bases and J by 2 bases, leaving 15 bases between them. CDR1 and CDR2 (germline): DFQATT, SNEGSKA (reference sequence). The CDR3 coding sequence is TGCAGTGCTAAGGGGACCGCCTCTACCTACGAGCAGTACTTC. Its protein product is CSAKGTASTYEQYF.

The sample holds a few counts of this clonotype. The chain is built from TRBV5-5 and TRBJ1-6; 8 bases align to TRBD1. V was clipped by 6 bases and J by 5 bases; unmatched bases: 7. The CDR3 is made up of 15 amino acids. Germline assignment: CDR1 SGHKS and CDR2 YYEKEE (reference sequence). In nucleotides, the CDR3 is TGTGCCAGCATCCCCCGACAGGGGAATAATTCACCCCTCCACTTT. It specifies CASIPRQGNNSPLHF. Combining the CDR3 with reference TRBV5-5 and TRBJ1-6 gives the whole variable domain DAGVTQSPTHLIKTRGQQVTLRCSPISGHKSVSWYQQVLGQGPQFIFQYYEKEERGRGNFPDRFSARQFPNYSSELNVNALLLGDSALYLCASIPRQGNNSPLHFGNGTRLTVT.

This clonotype was observed a few times. The chain has TRBV4-3 and TRBJ2-3; 7 bases line up with TRBD2. Germline loops: CDR1 LGHNA, CDR2 YSLEER. This CDR3 is 14 amino acids long. V was clipped by 3 bases and J by 2 bases; unmatched bases: 2. In DNA, the CDR3 is TGCGCCAGCAGCCAGGGACTACTCACAGATACGCAGTATTTT. Protein product: CASSQGLLTDTQYF.

This clonotype has only a few counts. V usage is TRBV6-2 or TRBV6-3 and J usage is TRBJ1-2, with D uncertain. V lost 7 bases to trimming and J lost 2 bases, with 11 bases between them. Germline V gives CDR1 MNHEY, CDR2 SVGEGT. CDR3 length: 13 amino acids. This CDR3 is CASNYDRNYGYTF. In nucleotides, the CDR3 is TGTGCCAGCAACTATGACCGCAACTATGGCTACACCTTC.

This clonotype was seen more than once but under ten times. The CDR3 sequence is CASSQGPAADEQFF. In DNA, the CDR3 is TGCGCCAGCAGCCAAGGGCCAGCGGCGGATGAGCAGTTCTTC. The rearrangement links TRBV4-1 to TRBJ2-1; possibly TRBD2 for D (5 bases). Germline V gene sequence: CDR1 MGHRA, CDR2 YSYEKL. The CDR3 loop spans 14 amino acids. Trimming left V 1 base short and J 8 bases short, with 12 bases between.

The chain couples TRBV7-9 to TRBJ2-7; D gene ambiguous. The CDR3 spans 12 residues. Germline V gene data show CDR1 as SEHNR and CDR2 as FQNEAQ (reference sequence). V lost 4 bases and J lost 6, with 10 bases in between. The CDR3 is CASSSNTPEQYV. DNA for the CDR3: TGTGCCAGCAGCTCTAACACACCCGAGCAGTACGTC.

The J gene is TRBJ2-3, the V gene TRBV4-2, with a weak D call TRBD2 (5 bases). CDR3 length equals 18 residues. V lost 0 bases and J lost 2, with 18 bases in between. From germline, CDR1 is LGHNA and CDR2 YNFKEQ. The CDR3 nucleotides read TGTGCCAGCAGCCAAGATCCTATCGGCGGGTTCCCCACAGATACGCAGTATTTT. It codes for CASSQDPIGGFPTDTQYF.

This chain uses TRBV6-5 with TRBJ2-1; TRBD2 matches 9 bases. J was trimmed by 8 bases and V by 2 bases; bases with no gene match: 10. The CDR3 is 16 amino acids. Germline-derived CDR1 and CDR2 are MNHEY and SVGAGI. The CDR3 loop is CASSYGETSGVYEQFF. The CDR3 DNA reads TGTGCCAGCAGTTACGGAGAGACTAGCGGAGTCTATGAGCAGTTCTTC.

The CDR3 loop reads CASKGGGSTGELFF. Written as DNA, the CDR3 is TGTGCCAGCAAGGGGGGTGGGAGCACCGGGGAGCTGTTTTTT. This sequence joins TRBV7-2 and TRBJ2-2; D may match TRBD1 or TRBD2 (6 bases each). This CDR3 region has 14 residues. Germline V gene data show CDR1 as SGHTA and CDR2 as FQGNSA. Trimming shortened V by 7 bases and J by 4 bases, and 13 bases separated the two germline ends.

This clonotype was seen many times. The CDR3 sequence: CASSVGVALNTEAFF. In DNA form, the CDR3 reads TGTGCCAGCAGCGTAGGAGTGGCCCTGAACACTGAAGCTTTCTTT. This sequence joins TRBV9 and TRBJ1-1, with no clear D. The CDR3 runs 15 residues. Trimming left V 0 bases short and J 0 bases short, with 9 bases between. Germline V gene sequence: CDR1 SGDLS, CDR2 YYNGEE.

This clonotype was seen a handful of times. The V call is TRBV5-4, the J call TRBJ1-2; D possibly corresponds to TRBD1 (5 bases). The CDR3 has 16 amino acids. CDR1 and CDR2 from the germline V gene are SGHNT and YYREEE (reference sequence). V was shortened by 1 base and J by 5 bases, with 18 bases between the two germline ends. DNA of the CDR3: TGTGCCAGCAGCTTGCCCCGGCAGGGAGATTTGTATGGCTACACCTTC. It codes for CASSLPRQGDLYGYTF.

This clonotype has just a few counts. This chain connects TRBV7-3 to TRBJ2-3, with D possibly matching TRBD1 (5 bases). This CDR3 has 15 residues. In germline, CDR1 is SGHTA, CDR2 FQGTGA. V was trimmed by 5 bases and J by 2 bases, leaving 14 bases between them. The CDR3 protein is CASSPYETDTDTQYF. CDR3 coding DNA: TGTGCCAGCAGCCCATACGAGACAGACACAGATACGCAGTATTTT.

The table lists this clonotype with a few counts. V and J are TRBV7-9 and TRBJ2-2, with D uncertain. Trimming left V 8 bases short and J 6 bases short, with 4 bases between. The V gene's germline CDR1 is SEHNR and CDR2 FQNEAQ (reference sequence). CDR3 length: 10 residues. The CDR3 bases are TGTGCCAGCGAATCCGGGGAGCTGTTTTTT. As protein: CASESGELFF.

Only a few counts were recorded for this clonotype. The J gene is TRBJ2-1, the V gene TRBV4-1, with 8 bases matching TRBD1. Looked up from germline, CDR1 is MGHRA and CDR2 is YSYEKL. The junction had 3 bases not matched to a gene; V was cut back by 0 bases and J by 11 bases. This CDR3 comprises 13 residues. This CDR3 reads CASSQEDRAKQFF. The CDR3 bases are TGCGCCAGCAGCCAAGAGGACAGGGCCAAGCAGTTCTTC.

There are a few counts of this clonotype. The V and J genes are TRBV12-3 or TRBV12-4 and TRBJ1-2; D unresolved. The CDR3 consists of 12 residues. Deletions cut 4 bases from V and 4 bases from J, with 7 bases between. CDR3 sequence: CASSSHSYGYTF. CDR3 DNA sequence: TGTGCCAGCAGTTCCCACTCCTATGGCTACACCTTC.

The CDR3 reads CASSAANEEEQYF. In DNA, the CDR3 is TGTGCCAGCTCAGCAGCAAACGAGGAGGAGCAGTACTTC. The chain is built from TRBV18 and TRBJ2-7; no firm D call. V dropped 5 bases and J dropped 7 bases, with 15 bases sitting between them. The CDR3 sequence is 13 residues long. Germline CDR1 reads KGHSH; CDR2 reads LQKENI. Looking up the rest from reference TRBV18 and TRBJ2-7 gives the full variable domain: NAGVMQNPRHLVRRRGQEARLRCSPMKGHSHVYWYRQLPEEGLKFMVYLQKENIIDESGMPKERFSAEFPKEGPSILRIQQVVRGDSAAYFCASSAANEEEQYFGPGTRLTVT.

A few counts support this clonotype. The rearrangement uses TRBV12-3 or TRBV12-4 and TRBJ2-7; the D call may be TRBD1 or TRBD2 (5 bases each). V was clipped by 0 bases and J by 4 bases, with 16 bases between them. There are 16 residues in the CDR3. The CDR3 sequence: CASSLALGRERYEQYF. The DNA for the CDR3 is TGTGCCAGCAGTTTAGCTCTTGGCAGGGAGAGGTACGAGCAGTACTTC.

A few counts support this clonotype. This chain links TRBV6-2 or TRBV6-3 with TRBJ1-6; 7 positions agree with TRBD1. CDR3 size: 14 residues. Trimming removed 11 bases from V and 8 bases from J; junction bases left unmatched: 12. Germline CDR1 MNHEY, CDR2 SVGEGT. In nucleotides, the CDR3 is TGTGCCGCCCACAGGGGAAAGGATTATTCACCCCTCCACTTT. Amino acid sequence: CAAHRGKDYSPLHF.

In this sample, this clonotype turned up many times. The rearrangement links TRBV5-1 to TRBJ2-3; D may be TRBD1 (6 bases). The CDR3 has 14 residues. Trimming left V 1 base short and J 6 bases short, with 12 bases between. The germline V gene has CDR1 SGHRS and CDR2 YFSETQ. This CDR3 reads CASSLTGSVDTQYF. The CDR3 coding sequence is TGCGCCAGCAGCTTGACAGGGTCCGTGGATACGCAGTATTTT.

This chain uses TRBV29-1 with TRBJ2-5; D uncertain. The CDR3 consists of 13 residues. From germline, CDR1 is SQVTM and CDR2 ANQGSEA. The ends were cut back, 4 bases at V and 3 bases at J, with 12 bases in the middle. CDR3 residues: CSVGPRLKETQYF. CDR3 nucleotides: TGCAGCGTTGGACCGCGACTGAAAGAGACCCAGTACTTC.

In this sample, this clonotype turned up a few times. The CDR3, as DNA: TGTGCCAGCAGCTTGGGTAGGCTCTACGAGCAGTACGTC. Protein: CASSLGRLYEQYV. V gene TRBV5-6 combines with J gene TRBJ2-7; D gene unclear. The length of the CDR3 is 13 residues. Germline CDR1 reads SGHDT; CDR2 reads YYEEEE. V lost 0 bases and J 3 bases, leaving 7 bases between the germline ends.

This chain links TRBV6-5 with TRBJ1-1, with a weak D call TRBD1 (5 bases). V shed 2 bases and J shed 5 bases, with 15 bases lying between them. This CDR3 comprises 15 residues. CDR1 and CDR2 (germline): MNHEY, SVGAGI. Written as DNA, the CDR3 is TGTGCCAGCAGTTACCAGGGCTCCCCCGGAACTGAAGCTTTCTTT. The encoded protein is CASSYQGSPGTEAFF.